One and the same sample provided the 18 T cell receptor beta chains below, sequenced in a study of T cells in Graves' hyperthyroidism and ophthalmopathy. There were TCR beta CDR3 regions amplified from RNA transcripts. A set of HTBI primers served as the primers for a first-round RT-PCR of the TCR CDR3. TCRdb called the multiplex PCR reads again in MiXCR, with one record for every CDR3 protein. The table has some 380,000 distinct CDR3 sequences, 13% seen once. Source material: blood. The source of these receptors is a man aged 25-40 years with Graves' hyperthyroidism that later progressed to Graves' ophthalmopathy.

This clonotype occurred a few times. V is TRBV27 and J is TRBJ2-1, with D perhaps matching TRBD1 (5 bases). The CDR3 extends over 15 amino acids. Trimming took 5 bases from V and 1 from J, leaving 12 bases between them. The germline CDR1 and CDR2 sequences are MNHEY and SMNVEV (reference sequence). This chain's CDR3 is CASSAGHQSYNEQFF. In DNA form, the CDR3 reads TGTGCCAGCAGTGCAGGACACCAGTCCTACAATGAGCAGTTCTTC.

The rearrangement links TRBV3-1 to TRBJ1-4; TRBD1 agrees at 8 bases. Unmatched junction bases numbered 6, after V lost 1 base and J lost 8 bases. There are 15 residues in the CDR3. CDR1 is LGHDT, CDR2 YNNKEL, per germline (reference sequence). The CDR3 is CASSQGQGWGEKLFF. Written as DNA, the CDR3 is TGTGCCAGCAGCCAAGGACAGGGGTGGGGCGAAAAACTGTTTTTT. The complete variable domain, with remaining parts taken from reference TRBV3-1 and TRBJ1-4, reads DTAVSQTPKYLVTQMGNDKSIKCEQNLGHDTMYWYKQDSKKFLKIMFSYNNKELIINETVPNRFSPKSPDKAHLNLHINSLELGDSAVYFCASSQGQGWGEKLFFGSGTQLSVL.

This chain joins TRBV29-1 and TRBJ2-2; D possibly corresponds to TRBD2 (8 bases). The CDR3 is 17 amino acids. V lost 6 bases and J lost 3, with 23 bases in between. Looked up from germline, CDR1 is SQVTM and CDR2 is ANQGSEA. CDR3 loop: CSVPGRGPTSDTGELFF. The CDR3 DNA reads TGCAGCGTCCCCGGGAGGGGGCCTACCTCGGACACCGGGGAGCTGTTTTTT.

This clonotype was counted a few times. This rearrangement joins TRBV7-6 to TRBJ2-2; unclear D gene. CDR1 is SGHVS, CDR2 FNYEAQ, per germline. Trimming left V 5 bases short and J 5 bases short, with 9 bases between. There are 13 residues in the CDR3. As DNA, the CDR3 is TGTGCCAGCAGCCAAAGGGTGACCGGGGAGCTGTTTTTT. Protein product: CASSQRVTGELFF.

The CDR3 sequence is CASSPQGVDSPLHF. For the CDR3, the DNA is TGTGCCAGCAGTCCTCAGGGGGTAGATTCACCCCTCCACTTT. The rearrangement joins TRBV28 to TRBJ1-6, with 7 bases aligning to TRBD1. V trimming: 5 bases; J trimming: 8 bases; junction bases outside the gene matches: 6. The CDR3 has 14 residues. Germline assignment: CDR1 MDHEN and CDR2 SYDVKM.

CDR3 DNA sequence: TGTGCCAGCAGTTTTTCTAGCGGGGGTTGCCAAGAGACCCAGTACTTC. Translated: CASSFSSGGCQETQYF. The rearrangement uses TRBV27 and TRBJ2-5, with 10 bases matching TRBD2. The CDR3 extends over 16 amino acids. With V trimmed by 3 bases and J by 1 base, 5 bases remained unmatched. Looked up from germline, CDR1 is MNHEY and CDR2 is SMNVEV (reference sequence).

This clonotype appeared many times. This sequence joins TRBV15 and TRBJ2-7, with TRBD1 identical over 11 bases. J gave up 4 bases and V 8 bases, and 7 bases lay outside the gene matches. This CDR3 is built from 14 residues. Germline CDR1 reads LNHNV; CDR2 reads YYDKDF (reference sequence). The CDR3 DNA reads TGTGCCACCTCATCGGACAGGGGGCTGTACGAGCAGTACTTC. Encoded protein: CATSSDRGLYEQYF.

The V call is TRBV28, the J call TRBJ1-2; the D is unclear. The CDR3 contains 10 residues. Per germline, CDR1 MDHEN and CDR2 SYDVKM. Trimming pared 8 bases from V and 1 base from J, leaving 2 bases between. The CDR3 here is CASYNYGYTF. DNA of the CDR3: TGTGCCAGCTATAACTATGGCTACACCTTC.

This clonotype was detected a few times. The chain joins TRBV6-1 to TRBJ1-6, with D possibly being TRBD1 (6 bases). Germline CDR1 is MNHNS and CDR2 is SASEGT. The CDR3 loop spans 15 amino acids. Deletions cut 2 bases from V and 5 bases from J, with 10 bases between. The CDR3 nucleotides are TGTGCCAGCAGTGAACTACAGGGTCATAATTCACCCCTCCACTTT. It specifies CASSELQGHNSPLHF.

This clonotype appeared many times. The CDR3 DNA is TGTGCTAGTGGTGGCGGGGGCCCATACAATGAGCAGTTCTTC. Encoded protein: CASGGGGPYNEQFF. The chain is built from TRBV12-5 and TRBJ2-1; D is possibly TRBD2 (7 bases). The ends were cut back, 5 bases at V and 4 bases at J, with 12 bases in the middle. The CDR3 length is 14 residues. Germline V gives CDR1 LGHNT, CDR2 FRNRAP.

This clonotype was recorded a few times. This chain's CDR3 is CAWSILAPYEQYF. The CDR3 DNA reads TGTGCCTGGAGTATCCTCGCCCCCTACGAGCAGTACTTC. The chain links TRBV30 to TRBJ2-7; D remains unclear. The CDR3 is made up of 13 amino acids. Germline CDR1 reads GTSNPN; CDR2 reads SVGIG (reference sequence). Trimming left V 2 bases short and J 2 bases short, with 10 bases between.

In this sample, this clonotype turned up many times. The V call is TRBV7-3, the J call TRBJ2-7; 9 bases are shared with TRBD1. There are 14 residues in the CDR3. Per the germline V gene, CDR1 is SGHTA and CDR2 is FQGTGA. After removal of 2 bases from V and 4 bases from J, the junction contained 3 bases not matched to a gene. The CDR3 bases are TGTGCCAGCAGCTTAGGGACAGGGACTTACGAGCAGTACTTC. Translated, it gives CASSLGTGTYEQYF.

This clonotype was observed at least ten times. This sequence joins TRBV29-1 and TRBJ2-5; D may be TRBD1 (5 bases). Per germline, CDR1 SQVTM and CDR2 ANQGSEA. V was clipped by 2 bases and J by 3 bases, with 19 bases between them. The CDR3 is made up of 16 amino acids. The CDR3 DNA sequence: TGCAGCGTTGAACCGCGGCAGTGGGGCTTAGAAGAGACCCAGTACTTC. It specifies CSVEPRQWGLEETQYF.

This clonotype came up many times. The genes are TRBV7-9 and TRBJ2-3; TRBD1 matches 9 bases. From germline, CDR1 is SEHNR and CDR2 FQNEAQ (reference sequence). V lost 5 bases, J lost 3 bases, and 3 bases stayed unmatched. The CDR3 has 14 amino acids. The CDR3 reads CASSRDRETDTQYF. In DNA, the CDR3 is TGTGCCAGCAGCCGGGACAGGGAAACAGATACGCAGTATTTT.

In regard to this clonotype: The junction departs from the called germline gene at one end, perhaps through a read error. V gene TRBV3-1 combines with J gene TRBJ2-5, with D unresolved. CDR3 length: 12 residues. From germline, CDR1 is LGHDT and CDR2 YNNKEL (reference sequence). In DNA form, the CDR3 reads TGTGTCAGCAGCCGCCTCCGGGAGACCCAGTACTTC. As protein: CVSSRLRETQYF.

The rearrangement links TRBV5-1 to TRBJ2-7; D gene ambiguous. The CDR3 spans 15 residues. Per the germline V gene, CDR1 is SGHRS and CDR2 is YFSETQ. Trimming stripped 4 bases from V and 2 bases from J, with 16 bases between. DNA for the CDR3: TGCGCCAGCAGCGTAACGGGTCTACCGACCTACGAGCAGTACTTC. This encodes CASSVTGLPTYEQYF.

This clonotype was found many times. V and J are TRBV24-1 and TRBJ1-2; no clear D gene. The germline V and J ends were trimmed by 10 bases and 3 bases, with 14 bases remaining between them. The CDR3 runs to 13 residues. Per germline, CDR1 KGHDR and CDR2 SFDVKD. The DNA for the CDR3 is TGTGCCACAAGTCCTGGACGGGACTATGGCTACACCTTC. Its protein product is CATSPGRDYGYTF.

The chain couples TRBV25-1 to TRBJ2-1; no reliable D call. Per germline, CDR1 MGHDK and CDR2 SYGVNS. V shed 6 bases and J shed 3 bases, with 6 bases lying between them. The CDR3 is 12 residues long. CDR3 residues: CASRQFYNEQFF. The CDR3 DNA reads TGTGCCAGCAGGCAGTTCTACAATGAGCAGTTCTTC.